The 18 T cell receptor beta chains listed next were all sequenced from one sample in a study of Graves' ophthalmopathy and Graves' hyperthyroidism. Scientists amplified the TCR beta CDR3 regions from RNA transcripts. The library came from an HTBI-primed first-round RT-PCR and a second-round multiplex PCR. A single record per CDR3 protein comes from TCRdb applying MiXCR to the multiplex PCR reads. Here the sample spans around 40,000 distinct CDR3 sequences, 45% to 60% being singletons. Sequencing was carried out using peripheral blood. The receptors shown here come from an adult man with Graves' ophthalmopathy.

On this clonotype: Sequence at one end of the junction differs from germline and may be a read error. The chain employs TRBV5-1 and TRBJ1-5, with 9 bases fitting TRBD1. Per the germline V gene, CDR1 is SGHRS and CDR2 is YFSETQ. The CDR3 consists of 14 residues. This chain's CDR3 is CDSSHGQGICPQHF. Here the CDR3 DNA reads TGCGACAGCAGCCACGGACAGGGGATTTGTCCCCAGCACTTT. Looking up the rest from reference TRBV5-1 and TRBJ1-5 gives the full variable domain: KAGVTQTPRYLIKTRGQQVTLSCSPISGHRSVSWYQQTPGQGLQFLFEYFSETQRNKGNFPGRFSGRQFSNSRSEMNVSTLELGDSALYLCDSSHGQGICPQHFGDGTRLSIL.

This clonotype was seen at least ten times. This chain uses TRBV6-1 with TRBJ2-7; tentatively, D is TRBD1 (6 bases). The germline V and J ends were trimmed by 7 bases and 2 bases, with 18 bases remaining between them. CDR1 and CDR2 from the germline V gene are MNHNS and SASEGT. CDR3 length: 15 residues. CDR3 DNA: TGTGCCAGCACCGACAGGCCGCCAAATCCCTACGAGCAGTACTTC. Residues: CASTDRPPNPYEQYF.

The chain carries TRBV7-2 and TRBJ2-1; D might be TRBD2 (5 bases). Germline values: CDR1 SGHTA, CDR2 FQGNSA. Between the trimmed V and J ends, which lost 3 bases and 12 bases, there was a span of 21 bases. The CDR3 sequence is 15 residues long. The CDR3 is CASSFTRGRTDTQFF. DNA for the CDR3: TGTGCCAGCAGCTTTACGAGAGGGCGAACAGATACGCAGTTCTTC.

The chain combines TRBV10-3 with TRBJ1-6, with 9 bases matching TRBD1. Germline lookup yields CDR1 ENHRY and CDR2 SYGVKD. The V and J ends lost 3 bases and 8 bases, in that order; junction bases with no gene match: 5. This CDR3 is 15 amino acids long. CDR3 bases: TGTGCCATCAGTGATAAGGGACAGGGCGATTCACCCCTCCACTTT. This encodes CAISDKGQGDSPLHF.

This clonotype is classed as medium-sized (0.01 to 0.1%). This chain links TRBV25-1 with TRBJ1-4, with D tentatively TRBD1 (5 bases). The CDR3 has 15 amino acids. V was shortened by 6 bases and J by 4 bases, with 15 bases between the two germline ends. The V gene's germline CDR1 is MGHDK and CDR2 SYGVNS. The CDR3 sequence: CASRAGAKGNEKLFF. The CDR3 nucleotides are TGTGCCAGCAGGGCCGGGGCCAAGGGTAATGAAAAACTGTTTTTT. Based on the CDR3 plus reference TRBV25-1 and TRBJ1-4, the full variable domain is EADIYQTPRYLVIGTGKKITLECSQTMGHDKMYWYQQDPGMELHLIHYSYGVNSTEKGDLSSESTVSRIRTEHFPLTLESARPSHTSQYLCASRAGAKGNEKLFFGSGTQLSVL.

At least ten counts were recorded for this clonotype. CDR3: CASSLAGAKNTEAFF. CDR3 coding DNA: TGTGCCAGCAGCTTAGCAGGGGCCAAAAACACTGAAGCTTTCTTT. This sequence joins TRBV7-2 and TRBJ1-1; D may be TRBD1 (5 bases). From germline, CDR1 is SGHTA and CDR2 FQGNSA. The CDR3 loop spans 15 amino acids. V gave up 0 bases and J gave up 2 bases, with 10 bases separating them.

Comments on this clonotype: At one boundary the junction diverges from the germline segment, which might be a read error. The chain carries TRBV6-6 and TRBJ1-5; D unresolved. This CDR3 is 17 amino acids long. Germline V gives CDR1 MNHNY, CDR2 SVGAGI (reference sequence). The CDR3 sequence: CASGYTRAGDSNRPQHF. As DNA, the CDR3 is TGTGCCAGCGGTTACACCAGAGCTGGAGATAGCAATCGGCCCCAGCATTTT.

The table lists this clonotype with many counts. V gene TRBV28 combines with J gene TRBJ1-1; D not certain. Trimming took 6 bases from V and 3 from J, leaving 14 bases between them. CDR3 length equals 14 residues. Germline CDR1 reads MDHEN; CDR2 reads SYDVKM. DNA of the CDR3: TGTGCCAGCAGCCTTATTAACCAGGACACTGAAGCTTTCTTT. It translates to CASSLINQDTEAFF.

This clonotype appeared many times. V gene TRBV5-4 combines with J gene TRBJ2-3; the match to TRBD2 covers 11 bases. Trimming removed 3 bases from V and 4 bases from J; junction bases left unmatched: 16. This CDR3 spans 19 amino acids. Germline loops: CDR1 SGHNT, CDR2 YYREEE (reference sequence). The CDR3 DNA reads TGTGCCAGCAGCTCCTGGAGTAGCGGGGGGGTAATGAGGGCAGATACGCAGTATTTT. Protein: CASSSWSSGGVMRADTQYF.

Sample share makes this clonotype medium-sized. CDR3 in amino acids: CASSLTVDYNEQFF. The CDR3, as DNA: TGTGCCAGCAGCCTAACCGTGGATTACAATGAGCAGTTCTTC. The chain combines TRBV7-2 with TRBJ2-1; D not certain. The germline V gene has CDR1 SGHTA and CDR2 FQGNSA. V lost 5 bases, J lost 4 bases, and 12 bases lay in between. There are 14 residues in the CDR3.

The rearrangement joins TRBV25-1 to TRBJ1-5; D is undetermined. V dropped 4 bases and J dropped 1 base, with 14 bases sitting between them. The CDR3 covers 16 residues. Per germline, CDR1 MGHDK and CDR2 SYGVNS. For the CDR3, the DNA is TGTGCCAGCAGTGTGGACTTTTGCAGCAGCAATCAGCCCCAGCATTTT. Amino acids: CASSVDFCSSNQPQHF.

This clonotype came up a few times. The chain has TRBV9 and TRBJ2-3, with 7 bases that match TRBD2. The CDR3 has 17 amino acids. Germline lookup yields CDR1 SGDLS and CDR2 YYNGEE. Unmatched junction bases numbered 15, after V lost 4 bases and J lost 4 bases. CDR3 loop: CASSPLTRGGGADTQYF. In DNA form, the CDR3 reads TGTGCCAGCAGCCCCCTGACGCGCGGGGGAGGGGCAGATACGCAGTATTTT. Full variable domain (rest looked up from reference TRBV9 and TRBJ2-3): DSGVTQTPKHLITATGQRVTLRCSPRSGDLSVYWYQQSLDQGLQFLIQYYNGEERAKGNILERFSAQQFPDLHSELNLSSLELGDSALYFCASSPLTRGGGADTQYFGPGTRLTVL.

This chain connects TRBV5-6 to TRBJ2-7; D gene uncertain. Trimming stripped 0 bases from V and 2 bases from J, with 9 bases between. The germline V gene has CDR1 SGHDT and CDR2 YYEEEE. The CDR3 runs 14 residues. Here the CDR3 reads CASSLGLLTYEQYF. The DNA of the CDR3 is TGTGCCAGCAGCTTGGGGCTCCTCACCTACGAGCAGTACTTC.

Concerning this clonotype: The CDR3 carries no conserved terminal phenylalanine or tryptophan, so it likely arises from a read error. The DNA is omitted, as the CDR3 cannot be located on it reliably, and the CDR3 follows TCRdb's listing. The chain employs TRBV25-1 and TRBJ2-5; the table gives TRBD1 as D, unverified against the DNA. The germline CDR1 and CDR2 sequences are MGHDK and SYGVNS. With termini counted, the CDR3 has 14 amino acids. The CDR3 loop reads CASSAPGGRETRYS.

DNA of the CDR3: TGTGCCAGCAGTGCGAGGGGTGATGGGACCTACGAGCAGTACTTC. Residues: CASSARGDGTYEQYF. The chain combines TRBV2 with TRBJ2-7; D possibly uses TRBD1 or TRBD2 (5 bases each). Per germline, CDR1 SNHLY and CDR2 FYNNEI. This CDR3 has 15 amino acids. Trimming removed 4 bases from V and 2 bases from J, with 15 bases in between.

This clonotype is medium-sized in the sample. The CDR3: CATSRGLPTRTRLAGGAVEQYF. The CDR3 DNA is TGTGCCACCAGCAGAGGCCTCCCCACCAGAACTAGACTAGCGGGAGGAGCTGTCGAGCAGTACTTC. The chain is built from TRBV15 and TRBJ2-7, with 13 bases identical to TRBD2. V lost 1 base to trimming and J lost 6 bases; unmatched junction nucleotides: 24. This CDR3 is built from 22 residues. Germline V gene data show CDR1 as LNHNV and CDR2 as YYDKDF (reference sequence).

This clonotype was seen repeatedly, ten times or more. The J gene is TRBJ2-3, the V gene TRBV6-2 or TRBV6-3; the D call may be TRBD1 or TRBD2 (5 bases each). V was pared by 7 bases and J by 4 bases, with 12 bases between. The CDR3 covers 13 residues. CDR1 MNHEY and CDR2 SVGEGT come from the germline V gene. The chain's CDR3 is CASTPGAADTQYF. The DNA of the CDR3 is TGTGCCAGCACCCCCGGGGCGGCAGATACGCAGTATTTT.

V gene TRBV2 combines with J gene TRBJ2-5; 8 nucleotides align to TRBD1. V lost 8 bases to trimming and J lost 9 bases; unmatched junction nucleotides: 14. CDR3 length: 14 amino acids. Germline V gene sequence: CDR1 SNHLY, CDR2 FYNNEI. In nucleotides, the CDR3 is TGTGCCAGCGGGGGCAGGGGGCGCAATCAGCCCCAGTACTTC. This codes for CASGGRGRNQPQYF. Together with reference TRBV2 and TRBJ2-5, the CDR3 gives the full variable domain: EPEVTQTPSHQVTQMGQEVILRCVPISNHLYFYWYRQILGQKVEFLVSFYNNEISEKSEIFDDQFSVERPDGSNFTLKIRSTKLEDSAMYFCASGGRGRNQPQYFGPGTRLLVL.